Following are 15 T cell receptor beta chains from one sample sequenced in a study of blood T cell repertoires in COVID-19 (TCRdb year 2020). The library was obtained by the immunoSEQ multiplex PCR assay. TCRdb retrieved this table from immuneACCESS and kept in-frame rearrangements only. Not all clones are present; in checked studies, unresolved V genes account for under half, and no reason is known for the remainder. In this sample the table shows about 100,000 clones, 75% to 90% of which occur a single time. The ten top clones hold more than 1.5% of the sample. The sample taken for sequencing was peripheral blood. These receptors were taken from a woman aged 65 to 85 with active or convalescent COVID-19.

The CDR3 nucleotides are TGTGCCAGCAGTGAAGTGGGGCGGGGCACCGGGGAGCTGTTTTTT. This gives the protein CASSEVGRGTGELFF. J is TRBJ2-2 and V is TRBV2; D is possibly TRBD2 (6 bases). Germline CDR1 is SNHLY and CDR2 is FYNNEI. This CDR3 contains 15 residues. The V and J ends lost 1 base and 4 bases respectively, with 10 bases between them.

This clone was detected only once. The chain joins TRBV11-2 to TRBJ2-5; TRBD2 agrees at 14 bases. The CDR3 is made up of 18 amino acids. Germline lookup yields CDR1 SGHAT and CDR2 FQNNGV. V shed 3 bases and J 4 bases; nucleotides not matched to a gene: 10. This CDR3 reads CASSLRLAGGPEGETQYF. CDR3 DNA sequence: TGTGCCAGCAGCTTGCGACTAGCGGGAGGGCCTGAGGGAGAGACCCAGTACTTC.

Concerning this clone: One junction end does not reproduce the germline sequence, and a read error may be involved. This chain connects TRBV7-3 to TRBJ2-1; 11 positions match TRBD2. This CDR3 is 15 amino acids long. In germline, CDR1 is SGHTA, CDR2 FQGTGA. The CDR3 DNA sequence: TGTGCCAGCAGCGTAACTAGCGGGGGCTCTTGGGAGCAGTTCTTC. Its protein is CASSVTSGGSWEQFF. Full variable domain (outside the CDR3, taken from reference TRBV7-3 and TRBJ2-1): GAGVSQTPSNKVTEKGKYVELRCDPISGHTALYWYRQSLGQGPEFLIYFQGTGAADDSGLPNDRFFAVRPEGSVSTLKIQRTERGDSAVYLCASSVTSGGSWEQFFGPGTRLTVL.

The rearrangement links TRBV5-4 to TRBJ2-5; possibly TRBD2 for D (6 bases). The germline V and J ends were trimmed by 3 bases and 5 bases, with 11 bases remaining between them. The CDR3 is 13 amino acids. Germline assignment: CDR1 SGHNT and CDR2 YYREEE (reference sequence). CDR3 protein: CASSWAGGETQYF. CDR3 sequence (DNA): TGTGCCAGCAGCTGGGCCGGGGGTGAGACCCAGTACTTC. The whole variable domain, filled in from reference TRBV5-4 and TRBJ2-5, reads ETGVTQSPTHLIKTRGQQVTLRCSSQSGHNTVSWYQQALGQGPQFIFQYYREEENGRGNFPPRFSGLQFPNYSSELNVNALELDDSALYLCASSWAGGETQYFGPGTRLLVL.

For this clone: A read error may account for a junction end that differs from germline. The chain joins TRBV19 to TRBJ1-1, with D possibly being TRBD1 (6 bases). The germline CDR1 and CDR2 sequences are LNHDA and SQIVND (reference sequence). There are 10 residues in the CDR3. As DNA, the CDR3 is TGTGCCAGATTAAAGGCCAGGGGCTACTTT. Translating gives CARLKARGYF.

V usage is TRBV28 and J usage is TRBJ2-5; 7 bases map to TRBD2. The CDR3 is 13 amino acids. Per germline, CDR1 MDHEN and CDR2 SYDVKM. V lost 4 bases to trimming and J lost 6 bases; unmatched junction nucleotides: 5. The CDR3 DNA follows: TGTGCCAGCAGTTCCTTACTAGCGAAGACCCAGTACTTC. Protein product: CASSSLLAKTQYF.

V and J are TRBV9 and TRBJ2-3; tentative D call: TRBD2 (6 bases). Germline V gene data show CDR1 as SGDLS and CDR2 as YYNGEE. CDR3 length: 16 amino acids. V was shortened by 4 bases and J by 4 bases, with 19 bases between the two germline ends. In DNA, the CDR3 is TGTGCCAGCAGCCCCCGGGGCGGGGTCATAGCAGATACGCAGTATTTT. This encodes CASSPRGGVIADTQYF.

The chain employs TRBV7-9 and TRBJ1-1, with D possibly being TRBD1 (5 bases). V lost 3 bases and J lost 8, with 28 bases in between. The CDR3 length is 18 residues. Germline V CDR1 and CDR2: SEHNR, FQNEAQ (reference sequence). The CDR3 is CASSFTTTGGGRRSEAFF. CDR3 nucleotide sequence: TGTGCCAGCAGCTTCACGACCACCGGGGGGGGAAGAAGGTCGGAAGCTTTCTTT.

The CDR3 reads CASSVGPATGTGYNEQYF. The CDR3 DNA reads as TGTGCCAGCAGCGTAGGCCCCGCTACCGGGACAGGGTACAACGAGCAGTACTTC. The V gene is TRBV9, the J gene TRBJ2-7; 9 positions agree with TRBD1. Germline values: CDR1 SGDLS, CDR2 YYNGEE. Trimming at V came to 0 bases and at J to 5 bases, leaving 15 bases not matched to a gene. The CDR3 extends over 18 amino acids.

As for this clone: The same CDR3 is also encoded by other DNA sequences in this sample. V and J are TRBV28 and TRBJ1-5; perhaps TRBD1 as D (5 bases). This CDR3 contains 14 residues. Germline CDR1 and CDR2: MDHEN and SYDVKM. The V and J ends lost 3 bases and 0 bases respectively, with 6 bases between them. The CDR3 reads CASSLGGSNQPQHF. The CDR3, as DNA: TGTGCCAGCAGTTTGGGGGGTAGCAATCAGCCCCAGCATTTT. Full variable domain (missing parts from reference TRBV28 and TRBJ1-5): DVKVTQSSRYLVKRTGEKVFLECVQDMDHENMFWYRQDPGLGLRLIYFSYDVKMKEKGDIPEGYSVSREKKERFSLILESASTNQTSMYLCASSLGGSNQPQHFGDGTRLSIL.

The chain uses TRBV29-1 and TRBJ1-1, with D unclear. The germline CDR1 and CDR2 sequences are SQVTM and ANQGSEA. The CDR3 runs to 13 residues. The V and J ends lost 3 bases and 0 bases respectively, with 8 bases between them. The DNA of the CDR3 is TGCAGCGTTGAGCAGGTTGTGAACACTGAAGCTTTCTTT. Its translation: CSVEQVVNTEAFF.

The rearrangement links TRBV5-1 to TRBJ1-2; D unresolved. Germline V lookup: CDR1 SGHRS, CDR2 YFSETQ. The CDR3 sequence is 15 residues long. V was clipped by 3 bases and J by 6 bases, with 18 bases between them. The CDR3 protein is CASSSDGGRSNGYTF. The CDR3 bases are TGCGCCAGCAGCTCGGACGGAGGGAGATCCAATGGCTACACCTTC.

The rearrangement links TRBV7-8 to TRBJ2-1, with 12 bases identical to TRBD2. There are 15 residues in the CDR3. CDR1 and CDR2 from the germline V gene are SGHVS and FQNEAQ. The ends lost 2 bases at V and 8 bases at J; junction bases unmatched: 4. CDR3 residues: CASSLRSSGGDEQFF. The DNA of the CDR3 is TGTGCCAGCAGCTTAAGGTCTAGCGGGGGGGATGAGCAGTTCTTC.

The chain combines TRBV5-5 with TRBJ2-7, with a tentative D call TRBD1 (6 bases). The CDR3 has 14 amino acids. CDR1 is SGHKS and CDR2 is YYEKEE in the germline V gene (reference sequence). V was pared by 2 bases and J by 2 bases, with 11 bases between. CDR3 nucleotide sequence: TGTGCCAGCAGCTTTCAACAGGGACCCTACGAGCAGTACTTC. Its translation: CASSFQQGPYEQYF.

The rearrangement joins TRBV28 to TRBJ1-6; 7 nucleotides line up with TRBD1. V shed 10 bases, J shed 3 bases, and the junction held 3 bases outside the gene matches. Germline loops: CDR1 MDHEN, CDR2 SYDVKM. The CDR3 covers 13 residues. CDR3 region: CATGDSYNSPLHF. The CDR3 bases are TGTGCCACGGGGGACAGCTATAATTCACCCCTCCACTTT.